This paragraph reports one T cell receptor beta chain. Antigen: not known. The CDR3 has 14 amino acids. V was clipped by 6 bases and J by 5 bases; unmatched bases: 8. Germline V gives CDR1 PRHDT, CDR2 FYEKMQ (reference sequence). This record comes from a study of post-analysis software for immune sequencing data. On the study more broadly: Recorded disease courses covered relapsing-remitting, secondary progressive and progressive-relapsing multiple sclerosis. Some patients had no subtype annotation.

Broader study findings: Controls had significantly higher normalized Chao1 diversity than multiple sclerosis patients. Controls showed lower frequencies than patients for five TRBV segments, and TRBV5-6, TRBV5-1 and TRBV20-1 were among these.

Tagging with unique molecular identifiers was a feature of the TCR beta cDNA libraries. T cells numbering roughly 0.85 to 11 million gave rise to about 540,000 cDNA molecules. TCRdb reprocessed the PCR reads with MiXCR, giving one entry per CDR3 protein. Of about 540,000 distinct CDR3 sequences listed, 34% were seen once; the top ten hold under 7%. The sequence derives from a girl aged 2-17 years with multiple sclerosis. This sequence joins TRBV13 and TRBJ1-1, with 8 positions matching TRBD1. What was sequenced was blood. For the CDR3, the DNA is TGTGCCAGCAGAACCGGGACAGGAAGTACTGAAGCTTTCTTT. It specifies CASRTGTGSTEAFF.